A single sample is the source of the 31 T cell receptor beta chains below, sequenced in a study of response to subunit inactivated influenza vaccine. A single record per CDR3 protein comes from TCRdb applying MiXCR to the RT-PCR reads. The repertoire has approximately 530,000 distinct CDR3 sequences, approximately 7.2% of them found once; the top ten carry roughly 13%. The sample here was PBMCs from blood, taken less than 30 months after vaccination. The receptor set was obtained from a man in his fifties or sixties who received an inactivated influenza vaccine.

This clonotype was counted many times. CDR3 residues: CATSDTGTASYEQYF. The CDR3 DNA follows: TGTGCCACCAGTGATACCGGGACAGCCAGCTACGAGCAGTACTTC. The chain carries TRBV24-1 and TRBJ2-7, with 7 bases lining up with TRBD1. CDR1 is KGHDR and CDR2 is SFDVKD in the germline V gene. With 3 bases clipped from V and 3 bases from J, the junction kept 7 bases outside the gene matches. CDR3 length: 15 amino acids.

CDR3 sequence reads: CASSQGQGPPSETQYF. The CDR3, as DNA: TGTGCCAGCAGCCAGGGACAGGGACCTCCCTCAGAGACCCAGTACTTC. J is TRBJ2-5 and V is TRBV11-2; TRBD1 aligns across 9 bases. The J segment lost 4 bases and the V segment lost 5 bases, leaving 11 bases of the junction unmatched. The CDR3 consists of 16 residues. Germline CDR1 reads SGHAT; CDR2 reads FQNNGV.

CDR3 amino acids: CASSQDVNEQYF. In nucleotides, the CDR3 is TGCGCCAGCAGCCAAGATGTTAACGAGCAGTACTTC. V and J are TRBV4-3 and TRBJ2-7; D gene unclear. Trimming cost V 0 bases and J 5 bases, with 5 bases left between them. Germline V CDR1 and CDR2: LGHNA, YSLEER. This CDR3 spans 12 amino acids.

J is TRBJ2-7 and V is TRBV20-1; 10 bases are a match to TRBD1. V lost 6 bases and J lost 6; bases outside the gene matches: 14. CDR1 DFQATT and CDR2 SNEGSKA come from the germline V gene (reference sequence). CDR3 length equals 15 residues. The CDR3 loop reads CSAFTTGTGAGEQYF. The CDR3 nucleotides read TGCAGTGCATTTACTACCGGGACAGGGGCGGGCGAGCAGTACTTC.

The V and J genes are TRBV29-1 and TRBJ2-1, with 8 bases aligning to TRBD1. The V and J ends lost 5 bases and 3 bases, in that order; junction bases with no gene match: 6. The CDR3 length is 14 residues. Germline loops: CDR1 SQVTM, CDR2 ANQGSEA. Here the CDR3 reads CSVSYRGNYNEQFF. The CDR3 DNA sequence: TGCAGCGTTTCCTACAGGGGGAACTACAATGAGCAGTTCTTC.

This clonotype has at least ten counts. J is TRBJ2-5 and V is TRBV5-6, with D maybe TRBD1 (5 bases). With 6 bases removed from V and 5 bases from J, the gap between germline ends came to 14 bases. The CDR3 has 13 amino acids. Germline CDR1 SGHDT, CDR2 YYEEEE. CDR3 coding DNA: TGTGCCAGCACCGGGCAGGGCAGGGAGACCCAGTACTTC. This gives the protein CASTGQGRETQYF.

In the case of this clonotype: A much larger clone lies one base from this, so it may be a read error. The chain joins TRBV5-1 to TRBJ2-1, with unresolved D. Between the trimmed V and J ends, which lost 1 base and 8 bases, there was a span of 13 bases. Germline CDR1 reads SGHRS; CDR2 reads YFSETQ. The CDR3 extends over 14 amino acids. CDR3: CASSLSDSSDEQFF. The CDR3 DNA reads TGCGCCAGCAGCTTGAGTGATAGCTCGGATGAGCAGTTCTTC.

This clonotype was recorded many times. The chain joins TRBV5-1 to TRBJ2-1; possibly TRBD2 for D (6 bases). V lost 6 bases to trimming and J lost 7 bases, with 17 bases between them. CDR1 SGHRS and CDR2 YFSETQ come from the germline V gene. The CDR3 consists of 14 residues. The DNA of the CDR3 is TGCGCCAGCACAACAGGAGGGCCAGGGAATGAGCAGTTCTTC. Its translation is CASTTGGPGNEQFF.

This clonotype has at least ten counts. This chain uses TRBV29-1 with TRBJ1-2; 7 positions match TRBD1. Losses at the gene ends were 5 bases for V and 4 bases for J; bases not matched to a gene: 13. The CDR3 runs 15 residues. The germline CDR1 and CDR2 sequences are SQVTM and ANQGSEA. CDR3 DNA: TGCAGCGTTCGGGACAGTCTAAAAGGCGGCTATGGCTACACCTTC. Protein: CSVRDSLKGGYGYTF.

The chain recombines TRBV4-3 with TRBJ1-1; 8 bases are a match to TRBD1. CDR3 length: 14 residues. Germline V gives CDR1 LGHNA, CDR2 YSLEER. V lost 4 bases to trimming and J lost 11 bases; unmatched junction nucleotides: 12. CDR3 nucleotide sequence: TGCGCCAGCAGCCCCGAAACCAGGGGGCCGGTTGCTTTCTTT. It encodes CASSPETRGPVAFF.

This chain uses TRBV7-2 with TRBJ2-7; no reliable D call. The germline CDR1 and CDR2 sequences are SGHTA and FQGNSA. The V end lost 2 bases, the J end lost 2 bases, and 10 bases lay between the germline ends. The CDR3 runs 14 residues. The CDR3 bases are TGTGCCAGCAGCTTACGACGGCAAACCTACGAGCAGTACTTC. Amino acid sequence: CASSLRRQTYEQYF.

This clonotype showed up many times. This chain joins TRBV30 and TRBJ2-3; D gene uncertain. CDR3 length: 15 amino acids. The V gene's germline CDR1 is GTSNPN and CDR2 SVGIG (reference sequence). Trimming took off 0 bases at V and 1 base at J, with 11 bases between the two ends. This chain's CDR3 is CAWSVPVLRTDTQYF. The CDR3 nucleotides are TGTGCCTGGAGTGTACCAGTTCTCCGCACAGATACGCAGTATTTT.

This clonotype was observed a handful of times. The chain recombines TRBV7-9 with TRBJ2-2; D not certain. The CDR3 is 14 residues long. Germline V gene lookup returns CDR1 SEHNR and CDR2 FQNEAQ (reference sequence). V shed 3 bases and J shed 5 bases, with 10 bases lying between them. The CDR3 nucleotides are TGTGCCAGCAGCTTCCCAGTTTTAACCGGGGAGCTGTTTTTT. Translated, it gives CASSFPVLTGELFF.

There are many counts of this clonotype. V is TRBV7-2 and J is TRBJ1-5, with D possibly TRBD1 on 5 matching bases. Trimming removed 2 bases from V and 2 bases from J, with 10 bases in between. Germline values: CDR1 SGHTA, CDR2 FQGNSA. The CDR3 covers 15 residues. The CDR3 bases are TGTGCCAGCAGCTTAAGGGGTGGAGGCAATCAGCCCCAGCATTTT. Translated, it gives CASSLRGGGNQPQHF.

The table lists this clonotype with a few counts. This sequence joins TRBV21-1 and TRBJ2-7; the table's TRBD1 call for D was not verified on the DNA. TRBV21-1 is termed a pseudogene. The CDR3 runs to 13 residues. CDR3 residues: CAILPGQNYEQYF. Here the CDR3 DNA reads TGTGCCATCCTACCTGGACAGAACTACGAGCAGTACTTC.

This clonotype was counted only a few times. CDR3 bases: TGTGCCAGCGCCCAGGGGGGGGCCGGGGAGCTGTTTTTT. Translation: CASAQGGAGELFF. The V gene is TRBV27, the J gene TRBJ2-2; D may match TRBD1 or TRBD2 (7 bases each). Trimming removed 8 bases at V and 6 bases at J, with 13 bases between. Germline V gene lookup returns CDR1 MNHEY and CDR2 SMNVEV (reference sequence). The CDR3 has 13 amino acids.

This clonotype was counted many times. The rearrangement links TRBV6-5 to TRBJ2-2; unclear D gene. CDR3 size: 13 residues. Looked up from germline, CDR1 is MNHEY and CDR2 is SVGAGI. V was clipped by 4 bases and J by 2 bases, with 5 bases between them. The CDR3 DNA is TGTGCCAGCAGTTCAAGAAACACCGGGGAGCTGTTTTTT. It translates to CASSSRNTGELFF.

The CDR3 DNA follows: TGTGCCAGCAGGGGAGGACGGCGATTCTCTGGGGCCAACGTCCTGACTTTC. This gives the protein CASRGGRRFSGANVLTF. The V call is TRBV28, the J call TRBJ2-6, with a possible D match to TRBD2 (6 bases). Trimming pared 6 bases from V and 0 bases from J, leaving 15 bases between. The length of the CDR3 is 17 residues. Germline V gives CDR1 MDHEN, CDR2 SYDVKM. The full variable domain, completed using reference TRBV28 and TRBJ2-6, is DVKVTQSSRYLVKRTGEKVFLECVQDMDHENMFWYRQDPGLGLRLIYFSYDVKMKEKGDIPEGYSVSREKKERFSLILESASTNQTSMYLCASRGGRRFSGANVLTFGAGSRLTVL.

This clonotype has a count of ten or more. V is TRBV12-3 or TRBV12-4 and J is TRBJ2-7; no clear D gene. The CDR3 is 13 amino acids. The V gene lost 1 base and the J gene lost 0 bases, with 4 bases spanning the gap. In DNA, the CDR3 is TGTGCCAGCAGTTTAGTTTCCTCCTACGAGCAGTACTTC. It is translated as CASSLVSSYEQYF.

The chain employs TRBV2 and TRBJ1-1; D may be TRBD1 (5 bases). V was trimmed by 5 bases and J by 4 bases, leaving 14 bases between them. The germline CDR1 and CDR2 sequences are SNHLY and FYNNEI. This CDR3 is built from 14 residues. CDR3: CASSTRGRTTEAFF. The CDR3 nucleotides read TGTGCCAGCAGTACTCGGGGGAGGACCACTGAAGCTTTCTTT.

This clonotype was picked up a small number of times. V is TRBV20-1 and J is TRBJ1-6; no clear D gene. V was shortened by 1 base and J by 5 bases, with 9 bases between the two germline ends. The length of the CDR3 is 14 residues. Per the germline V gene, CDR1 is DFQATT and CDR2 is SNEGSKA (reference sequence). CDR3 nucleotides: TGCAGTGCTAGAGTTCGCAGAAATAATTCACCCCTCCACTTT. It specifies CSARVRRNNSPLHF.

The V and J genes are TRBV7-2 and TRBJ2-3; possibly TRBD2 for D (5 bases). CDR3 length equals 11 residues. CDR1 and CDR2 from the germline V gene are SGHTA and FQGNSA. The V gene lost 2 bases and the J gene lost 12 bases, with 9 bases spanning the gap. The CDR3 protein is CASSLRRSQYF. CDR3 nucleotide sequence: TGTGCCAGCAGCTTAAGGAGGTCCCAGTATTTT.

This chain connects TRBV6-2 or TRBV6-3 to TRBJ1-5; no clear D gene. The germline V gene encodes CDR1 MNHEY and CDR2 SVGEGT. Trimming left V 2 bases short and J 3 bases short, with 14 bases between. There are 16 residues in the CDR3. CDR3 sequence (DNA): TGTGCCAGCAGTTACGGCGGCCAACTCTTCAATCAGCCCCAGCATTTT. Translated: CASSYGGQLFNQPQHF.

There are a few counts of this clonotype. This rearrangement joins TRBV12-3 or TRBV12-4 to TRBJ2-7, with 16 bases identical to TRBD2. CDR3 length equals 16 residues. Trimming took 5 bases from V and 6 from J; bases not matched to a gene: 7. The CDR3 DNA reads TGTGCCAGCAGTCCGGGACTAGCGGGAGGGCCCGGCGAGCAGTACTTC. Protein product: CASSPGLAGGPGEQYF.

This clonotype was seen more than once but under ten times. The chain couples TRBV5-6 to TRBJ2-3, with a tentative D call TRBD2 (6 bases). Germline assignment: CDR1 SGHDT and CDR2 YYEEEE. V was cut by 5 bases and J by 2 bases, with 15 bases left in between. CDR3 length: 15 residues. The CDR3 DNA reads TGTGCCAGCAGGGAGGGACGGCCCCTCACAGATACGCAGTATTTT. It encodes CASREGRPLTDTQYF.

This clonotype was picked up a small number of times. The gene calls are TRBV6-1 and TRBJ2-2; 11 positions match TRBD2. The CDR3 totals 15 residues. Per germline, CDR1 MNHNS and CDR2 SASEGT. V was clipped by 6 bases and J by 6 bases; unmatched bases: 6. CDR3 protein: CASSQTSGVAGELFF. CDR3 DNA sequence: TGTGCCAGCAGCCAGACTAGCGGGGTCGCCGGGGAGCTGTTTTTT.

This clonotype occurred many times. The chain employs TRBV6-6 and TRBJ2-7; a possible D gene is TRBD1 (5 bases). Deletions cut 7 bases from V and 3 bases from J, with 7 bases between. CDR3 length: 11 residues. CDR1 is MNHNY and CDR2 is SVGAGI in the germline V gene (reference sequence). The CDR3 reads CASKGNYEQYF. The DNA for the CDR3 is TGTGCCAGCAAGGGGAACTACGAGCAGTACTTC.

This clonotype has ten or more counts. This rearrangement joins TRBV12-3 or TRBV12-4 to TRBJ1-2; D is uncertain. The CDR3 loop spans 12 amino acids. V was shortened by 5 bases and J by 4 bases, with 8 bases between the two germline ends. CDR3 region: CASSSQAYGYTF. The CDR3 DNA is TGTGCCAGCAGTAGTCAAGCCTATGGCTACACCTTC.

This clonotype has at least ten counts. In DNA form, the CDR3 reads TGTGCCAGCAGCTTACTTCCTAGCTCAGGCTACAATGAGCAGTTCTTC. It specifies CASSLLPSSGYNEQFF. The chain couples TRBV7-9 to TRBJ2-1; possibly TRBD2 for D (5 bases). CDR1 is SEHNR and CDR2 is FQNEAQ in the germline V gene (reference sequence). This CDR3 has 16 amino acids. V was cut by 2 bases and J by 3 bases, with 14 bases left in between.

This clonotype was found many times. This chain links TRBV7-2 with TRBJ2-1, with TRBD1 matching 10 bases. V lost 2 bases and J lost 4; bases outside the gene matches: 5. The CDR3 sequence is 16 residues long. Germline V lookup: CDR1 SGHTA, CDR2 FQGNSA. CDR3 DNA: TGTGCCAGCAGCTTACCGGGACAGGGGATATACAATGAGCAGTTCTTC. Amino acid sequence: CASSLPGQGIYNEQFF.

There are a few counts of this clonotype. The chain has TRBV6-5 and TRBJ2-7; possibly TRBD1 for D (6 bases). The CDR3 runs to 12 residues. In germline, CDR1 is MNHEY, CDR2 SVGAGI. The V and J ends lost 6 bases and 6 bases respectively, with 12 bases between them. The CDR3 coding sequence is TGTGCCAGCAGGGCCACAGGGTTCGAGCAGTACTTC. It codes for CASRATGFEQYF.